Shown below are 22 T cell receptor beta chains from a single sample sequenced in a study of CD8+ T cells in alopecia areata. Documented treatment: oral pan-JAK inhibitor, 5-10 mg twice daily. Extraction and reverse transcription of RNA yielded cDNA as the sequencing template. TCRdb keeps only in-frame clones here, not all; method: immunoSEQ multiplex PCR. The data hold roughly 170,000 clones, with under 60% observed a single time. This specimen was CD8+ T cells sorted from blood, taken at week 24, from a patient treated with tofacitinib. The receptors stem from a human donor with alopecia areata.

This chain connects TRBV27 to TRBJ1-1; D ambiguous. V lost 8 bases, J lost 1 base, and 11 bases lay in between. Germline V gene data show CDR1 as MNHEY and CDR2 as SMNVEV (reference sequence). The CDR3 sequence is 13 residues long. The CDR3 coding sequence is TGTGCCAGCCGAGTACGGGAGAACACTGAAGCTTTCTTT. The encoded protein is CASRVRENTEAFF.

The gene calls are TRBV27 and TRBJ1-5, with D possibly TRBD1 on 5 matching bases. The V gene lost 5 bases and the J gene lost 4 bases, with 15 bases spanning the gap. The CDR3 consists of 15 residues. Per the germline V gene, CDR1 is MNHEY and CDR2 is SMNVEV (reference sequence). CDR3 DNA: TGTGCCAGCAGTCCCCTAGGGAGACAGAATCAGCCCCAGCATTTT. Amino acid sequence: CASSPLGRQNQPQHF.

The V and J genes are TRBV7-2 and TRBJ1-1; D remains unclear. The V gene lost 3 bases and the J gene lost 5 bases, with 10 bases spanning the gap. Per the germline V gene, CDR1 is SGHTA and CDR2 is FQGNSA. This CDR3 has 13 amino acids. The CDR3: CASSFGTTTEAFF. The CDR3 region has the DNA TGTGCCAGCAGCTTTGGAACCACGACTGAAGCTTTCTTT.

The CDR3, as DNA: TGTGCCGGTGACAGTACTAATGAAAAACTGTTTTTT. Residues: CAGDSTNEKLFF. V and J are TRBV30 and TRBJ1-4, with D maybe TRBD1 (5 bases). The CDR3 has 12 amino acids. Germline values: CDR1 GTSNPN, CDR2 SVGIG (reference sequence). Between the trimmed V and J ends, which lost 8 bases and 2 bases, there was a span of 9 bases.

The V and J genes are TRBV29-1 and TRBJ2-2; the D is unclear. Trimming shortened V by 5 bases and J by 0 bases, and 4 bases separated the two germline ends. This CDR3 has 12 amino acids. CDR1 is SQVTM and CDR2 is ANQGSEA in the germline V gene. For the CDR3, the DNA is TGCAGCGTTCCAGCGAACACCGGGGAGCTGTTTTTT. As protein: CSVPANTGELFF.

V and J are TRBV29-1 and TRBJ2-3; 16 bases align to TRBD2. The CDR3 length is 16 residues. J was trimmed by 5 bases and V by 0 bases; bases with no gene match: 2. Germline-derived CDR1 and CDR2 are SQVTM and ANQGSEA. The DNA for the CDR3 is TGCAGCGTTGAAGAGGGACTAGCGGGGGGGCAAGATACGCAGTATTTT. Residues: CSVEEGLAGGQDTQYF.

This sequence joins TRBV27 and TRBJ2-7, with TRBD1 as a possible D gene (6 bases). Germline loops: CDR1 MNHEY, CDR2 SMNVEV (reference sequence). Trimming left V 7 bases short and J 6 bases short, with 10 bases between. The CDR3 covers 11 residues. CDR3 residues: CASTGAGEQYF. The CDR3 nucleotides are TGTGCCAGCACAGGGGCGGGCGAGCAGTACTTC.

This clone was detected a few times. The chain combines TRBV29-1 with TRBJ2-7; D may be TRBD2 (5 bases). CDR1 is SQVTM and CDR2 is ANQGSEA in the germline V gene. V gave up 2 bases and J gave up 2 bases, with 10 bases separating them. The CDR3 is 13 residues long. The CDR3 nucleotides read TGCAGCGTTGAATGGGTCGGGACCTACGAGCAGTACTTC. Its protein product is CSVEWVGTYEQYF.

A few counts support this clone. The chain carries TRBV28 and TRBJ2-7; 7 bases agree with TRBD1. The CDR3 covers 17 residues. V was clipped by 3 bases and J by 0 bases; unmatched bases: 11. Germline-derived CDR1 and CDR2 are MDHEN and SYDVKM. The CDR3 sequence is CASSFAPDRASSYEQYF. Here the CDR3 DNA reads TGTGCCAGCAGTTTCGCCCCAGACAGGGCATCCTCCTACGAGCAGTACTTC.

The chain combines TRBV9 with TRBJ2-3; 10 nucleotides match TRBD2. This CDR3 has 15 amino acids. V trimming: 0 bases; J trimming: 4 bases; junction bases outside the gene matches: 2. Looked up from germline, CDR1 is SGDLS and CDR2 is YYNGEE. CDR3 coding DNA: TGTGCCAGCAGCGTAGTTAGCGGGGGGTCAGATACGCAGTATTTT. Amino acid sequence: CASSVVSGGSDTQYF.

The chain recombines TRBV14 with TRBJ2-7; the D gene is possibly TRBD2 (7 bases). V was pared by 6 bases and J by 2 bases, with 14 bases between. Germline V gives CDR1 SGHDN, CDR2 FVKESK. The CDR3 spans 14 residues. CDR3 region: CASSRMRGPYEQYF. Written as DNA, the CDR3 is TGTGCCAGCAGTCGCATGCGGGGGCCCTACGAGCAGTACTTC. The full variable domain, its missing parts supplied by reference TRBV14 and TRBJ2-7, is EAGVTQFPSHSVIEKGQTVTLRCDPISGHDNLYWYRRVMGKEIKFLLHFVKESKQDESGMPNNRFLAERTGGTYSTLKVQPAELEDSGVYFCASSRMRGPYEQYFGPGTRLTVT.

The V gene is TRBV2, the J gene TRBJ1-2, with no clear D. This CDR3 comprises 13 residues. Trimming stripped 3 bases from V and 3 bases from J, with 8 bases between. CDR1 and CDR2 from the germline V gene are SNHLY and FYNNEI. The CDR3 loop reads CASSEASDYGYTF. The DNA of the CDR3 is TGTGCCAGCAGTGAGGCGTCAGACTATGGCTACACCTTC.

This sequence joins TRBV30 and TRBJ2-3; D unresolved. The V end was cut by 3 bases, the J end by 4 bases, with 8 bases between. This CDR3 is built from 12 residues. Germline loops: CDR1 GTSNPN, CDR2 SVGIG (reference sequence). This CDR3 reads CAWSLGSDTQYF. The CDR3 nucleotides read TGTGCCTGGAGCCTAGGGTCAGATACGCAGTATTTT.

CDR3 nucleotides: TGTGCCAGCAGCGGGGGACCCAAAAATTCACCCCTCCACTTT. Translation: CASSGGPKNSPLHF. This chain links TRBV7-9 with TRBJ1-6; weak D call: TRBD1 (5 bases). Looked up from germline, CDR1 is SEHNR and CDR2 is FQNEAQ (reference sequence). Trimming took off 5 bases at V and 7 bases at J, with 12 bases between the two ends. The CDR3 length is 14 residues.

This chain links TRBV7-8 with TRBJ2-1, with a tentative D call TRBD2 (5 bases). The CDR3 extends over 18 amino acids. Germline CDR1 and CDR2: SGHVS and FQNEAQ. Trimming took off 4 bases at V and 0 bases at J, with 19 bases between the two ends. The CDR3 sequence is CASSSAVGGYSSYNEQFF. The CDR3, as DNA: TGTGCCAGCAGCTCCGCTGTAGGAGGCTACAGCTCCTACAATGAGCAGTTCTTC.

The CDR3 region has the DNA TGCAGCGTTGAAGAGAAAGACAACTACGAGCAGTACTTC. Translation: CSVEEKDNYEQYF. The V gene is TRBV29-1, the J gene TRBJ2-7, with D unclear. The CDR3 is made up of 13 amino acids. CDR1 is SQVTM and CDR2 is ANQGSEA in the germline V gene. The V end was cut by 0 bases, the J end by 3 bases, with 9 bases between.

In its sample, this clone was seen once. The chain combines TRBV7-8 with TRBJ1-1; D gene ambiguous. Germline values: CDR1 SGHVS, CDR2 FQNEAQ. This CDR3 is built from 13 residues. V dropped 5 bases and J dropped 5 bases, with 12 bases sitting between them. The CDR3: CASSQARGTEAFF. CDR3 sequence (DNA): TGTGCCAGCAGCCAAGCACGAGGGACTGAAGCTTTCTTT.

This clone was observed a handful of times. Other nucleotide sequences from this sample produce the same CDR3. This chain uses TRBV7-2 with TRBJ2-1; D is ambiguous. The CDR3 sequence is 13 residues long. Germline V gene lookup returns CDR1 SGHTA and CDR2 FQGNSA. V lost 7 bases to trimming and J lost 4 bases, with 11 bases between them. The CDR3 region is CASIGTNYNEQFF. DNA of the CDR3: TGTGCCAGCATCGGAACGAATTACAATGAGCAGTTCTTC.

The rearrangement uses TRBV13 and TRBJ1-6, with 7 nucleotides matching TRBD1. Germline V lookup: CDR1 PRHDT, CDR2 FYEKMQ (reference sequence). This CDR3 is built from 17 residues. V shed 6 bases, J shed 0 bases, and the junction held 8 bases outside the gene matches. CDR3 coding DNA: TGTGCCAGCAGGAACCAGGGGGAGAGCTCCTATAATTCACCCCTCCACTTT. Its protein product is CASRNQGESSYNSPLHF. The entire variable domain, with the rest obtained from reference TRBV13 and TRBJ1-6, is as follows: AAGVIQSPRHLIKEKRETATLKCYPIPRHDTVYWYQQGPGQDPQFLISFYEKMQSDKGSIPDRFSAQQFSDYHSELNMSSLELGDSALYFCASRNQGESSYNSPLHFGNGTRLTVT.

The gene calls are TRBV5-6 and TRBJ1-1; D gene uncertain. This CDR3 region has 13 residues. Trimming took off 4 bases at V and 3 bases at J, with 10 bases between the two ends. Germline CDR1 SGHDT, CDR2 YYEEEE. Here the CDR3 DNA reads TGTGCCAGCAGCCTGGGGAGCGACACTGAAGCTTTCTTT. It is translated as CASSLGSDTEAFF.

This clone was counted a few times. The rearrangement joins TRBV14 to TRBJ2-1, with D possibly being TRBD2 (6 bases). CDR3 length: 13 residues. V dropped 3 bases and J dropped 4 bases, with 7 bases sitting between them. Looked up from germline, CDR1 is SGHDN and CDR2 is FVKESK. CDR3 coding DNA: TGTGCCAGCAGCCAGGAGGGATACAATGAGCAGTTCTTC. Its protein product is CASSQEGYNEQFF.

V usage is TRBV13 and J usage is TRBJ2-7; 14 bases match TRBD2. Germline V CDR1 and CDR2: PRHDT, FYEKMQ (reference sequence). The V and J ends lost 5 bases and 0 bases, in that order; junction bases with no gene match: 18. CDR3 length: 21 residues. In DNA, the CDR3 is TGTGCCAGCAGCCAGTTAGGGTACGAGACTAGCGGGGGGGCTCTCTCCTACGAGCAGTACTTC. Amino acids: CASSQLGYETSGGALSYEQYF.